The present TCR beta chain was sequenced within a study of control samples from healthy donors and cancer patients. The CDR3 runs to 13 residues. The V and J ends lost 11 bases and 2 bases, in that order; junction bases with no gene match: 4. Germline values: CDR1 MGHDK, CDR2 SYGVNS. This clone has a handful of counts. Profiled with immunoSEQ multiplex PCR; TCRdb holds only in-frame clones, not every one. The sample lists around 50,000 clones, approximately 86% occurring once. Sequencing input: PBMCs. V usage is TRBV25-1 and J usage is TRBJ1-2, with 11 positions matching TRBD1. This sequence originates from a woman aged 45-65 years with lung cancer. Written as DNA, the CDR3 is TGTGCCGTATGGACAGGGGGCAACTATGGCTACACCTTC. The encoded protein is CAVWTGGNYGYTF.